Listed below are T cell receptor beta chains from one sample, sequenced in a study of T cell responses to AZD1222 COVID-19 vaccine. The data were produced by immunoSEQ multiplex PCR, yet TCRdb's version contains in-frame clones alone and is incomplete. The sample lists approximately 200,000 clones, around 86% occurring once. Specimen: peripheral blood, collected on day 0 of MenACWY control vaccination. The receptors derive from an adult in good health. Both conserved end residues are part of each CDR3. The D gene is left open where the match is weak.

>-|TRBJ2-3|TRBV19
CASSWQITDTQYF
TGTGCCAGTAGTTGGCAAATCACAGATACGCAGTATTTT
>TRBD1|TRBJ2-7|TRBV7-2
CASSSGTGIYEQYF
TGTGCCAGCAGCTCCGGGACAGGGATCTACGAGCAGTACTTC
>-|TRBJ1-2|TRBV28
CASTFSTPGGYTF
TGTGCCAGCACTTTTTCTACCCCAGGCGGCTACACCTTC
>TRBD2|TRBJ2-1|TRBV10-3
CATGTSGAYVVDEQFF
TGTGCCACCGGGACTAGCGGGGCCTACGTCGTCGATGAGCAGTTCTTC
>-|TRBJ2-7|TRBV28
CASSLAGAMDEQYF
TGTGCCAGCAGTTTGGCCGGGGCTATGGACGAGCAGTACTTC
>-|TRBJ1-5|TRBV9
CASSVGEGGNQPQHF
TGTGCCAGCAGCGTAGGGGAAGGGGGCAATCAGCCCCAGCATTTT
>TRBD2|TRBJ2-1|TRBV24-1
CATGAGGLNEQFF
TGTGCCACCGGGGCGGGAGGGCTCAATGAGCAGTTCTTC
>-|TRBJ2-7|TRBV27
CASSLSILEQYF
TGTGCCAGCAGTTTATCAATTCTCGAGCAGTACTTC
>TRBD2|TRBJ2-1|TRBV28
CASKFPGLAGAHEQFF
TGTGCCAGCAAATTTCCGGGACTAGCGGGAGCACATGAGCAGTTCTTC
>-|TRBJ2-1|TRBV7-2
CASSLGGQVSNEQFF
TGTGCCAGCAGCTTAGGTGGACAAGTAAGTAATGAGCAGTTCTTC
>-|TRBJ2-1|TRBV7-8
CASSSSPTNEQFF
TGTGCCAGCAGCTCCAGCCCCACCAATGAGCAGTTCTTC
>-|TRBJ1-4|TRBV28
CASSLAGAGIEKLFF
TGTGCCAGCAGTTTAGCAGGGGCCGGTATTGAAAAACTGTTTTTT
>TRBD1|TRBJ2-7|TRBV9
CASSGAEDRGSEQYF
TGTGCCAGCAGCGGAGCTGAGGACAGGGGCTCCGAGCAGTACTTC
>-|TRBJ2-5|TRBV6-2/TRBV6-3
CASSYSFDRARETQYF
TGTGCCAGCAGTTACTCGTTTGACCGCGCAAGAGAGACCCAGTACTTC